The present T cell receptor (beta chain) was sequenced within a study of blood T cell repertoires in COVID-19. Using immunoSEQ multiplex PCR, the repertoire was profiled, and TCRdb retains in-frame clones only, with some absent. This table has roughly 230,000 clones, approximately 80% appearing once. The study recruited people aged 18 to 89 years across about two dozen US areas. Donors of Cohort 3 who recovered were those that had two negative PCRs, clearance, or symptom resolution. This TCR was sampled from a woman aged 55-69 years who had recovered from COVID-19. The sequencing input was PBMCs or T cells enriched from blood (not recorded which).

CDR3 loop: CASSRDRDNEKLFF. DNA of the CDR3: TGTGCCAGCTCACGGGACAGGGATAATGAAAAACTGTTTTTT. The V and J genes are TRBV18 and TRBJ1-4, with 9 bases matching TRBD1. The CDR3 has 14 residues. CDR1 is KGHSH and CDR2 is LQKENI in the germline V gene. J lost 4 bases, V lost 4 bases, and 1 base had no gene match.